This T cell receptor beta chain appears in the sequencing data of a study of T cell repertoires in cytomegalovirus infection (dated by TCRdb to 2018 to 2020). A note on the overall study: Donor HLA type was relevant to the analysis, as public TCR beta signatures indicated carriage of CMV infection together with the matching HLA type.

Reading from cysteine to phenylalanine, the CDR3 counts 15 amino acids. Of all the DNA, just the CDR3 is kept, 45 bases in frame from base 1. V loses 11 bases, J loses 0 bases, and the germline ends lie 16 bases apart. CDR1 and CDR2 are drawn from the germline V gene: SGHTA, FQGNSA. This clonotype appeared many times. No cognate antigen has been identified for it. One base away there is no much larger clone; base qualities are not given. Sequencing was carried out with an Illumina HiSeq 1500. TCRdb passed the public sequencing reads through fastp at Q25 and MiXCR, retaining productive beta sequences. Every distinct CDR3 protein forms one entry, paired with its most common genes and DNA. The sample table contains around 450,000 distinct CDR3 sequences; only one count was recorded for roughly 30% of them. The ten largest make up 12% to 15% of the sample. Overall results and qualifications from the work: Carriers of CMV infection plus the relevant HLA type were discriminated by the cumulative frequency of public TCR beta family members in the study cohort and in an independent approximately 400-donor cohort. The ex vivo response was dominated by HLA-C-restricted CMV-specific TCR beta clonotypes, and the single most frequent clonotype in two of eight donors was supplied by these HLA-C-restricted clonotypes.

The specimen sequenced was PBMCs. This sequence was found in a human donor in good health (CMV status not recorded). Some clones in this sample may be carry-over from other donors' samples. This chain joins TRBV7-2 to TRBJ2-2; matching of 5 bases hints at TRBD1 as the D gene. CDR3 protein: CAEISPRANTGELFF. The DNA sequence follows: TGTGCCGAAATTAGCCCCAGGGCGAACACCGGGGAGCTGTTTTTT.